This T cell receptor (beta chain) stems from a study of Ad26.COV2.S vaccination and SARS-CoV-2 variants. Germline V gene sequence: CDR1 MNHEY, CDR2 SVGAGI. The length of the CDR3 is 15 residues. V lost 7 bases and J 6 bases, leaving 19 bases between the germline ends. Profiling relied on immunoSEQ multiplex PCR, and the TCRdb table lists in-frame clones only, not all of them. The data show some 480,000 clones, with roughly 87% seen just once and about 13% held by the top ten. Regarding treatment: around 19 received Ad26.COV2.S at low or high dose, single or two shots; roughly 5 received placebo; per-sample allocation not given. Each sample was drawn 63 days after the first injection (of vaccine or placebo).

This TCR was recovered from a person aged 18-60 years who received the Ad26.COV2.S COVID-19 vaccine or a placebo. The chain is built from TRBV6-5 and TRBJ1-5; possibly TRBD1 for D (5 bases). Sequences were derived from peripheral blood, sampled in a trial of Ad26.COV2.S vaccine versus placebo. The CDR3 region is CASTRAQGSGQPQHF. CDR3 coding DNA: TGTGCCAGCACCAGGGCTCAAGGGTCGGGTCAGCCCCAGCATTTT.